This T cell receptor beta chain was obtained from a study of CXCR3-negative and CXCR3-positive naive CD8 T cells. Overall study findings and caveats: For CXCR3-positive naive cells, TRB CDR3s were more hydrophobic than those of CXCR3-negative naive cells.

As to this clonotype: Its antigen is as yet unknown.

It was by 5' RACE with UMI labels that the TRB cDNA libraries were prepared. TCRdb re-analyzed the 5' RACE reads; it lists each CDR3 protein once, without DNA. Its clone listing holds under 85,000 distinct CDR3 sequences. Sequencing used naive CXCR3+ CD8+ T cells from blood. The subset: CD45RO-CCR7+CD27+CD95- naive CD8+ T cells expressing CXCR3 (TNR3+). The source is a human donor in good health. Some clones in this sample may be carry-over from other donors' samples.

CDR3 loop: CASSATVYEQYF. This sequence joins TRBV12-3 or TRBV12-4 and TRBJ2-7. The CDR3 contains 12 residues.